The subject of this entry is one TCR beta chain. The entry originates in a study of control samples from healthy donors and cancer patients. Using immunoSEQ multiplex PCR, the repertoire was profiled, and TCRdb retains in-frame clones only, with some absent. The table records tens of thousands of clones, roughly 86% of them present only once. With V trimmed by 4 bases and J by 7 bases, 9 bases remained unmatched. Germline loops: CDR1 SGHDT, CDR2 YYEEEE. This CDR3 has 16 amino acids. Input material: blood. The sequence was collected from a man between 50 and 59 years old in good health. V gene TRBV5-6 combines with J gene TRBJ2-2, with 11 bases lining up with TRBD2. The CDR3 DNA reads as TGTGCCAGCAGCCCCACTAGCGGGAGTCGGGACGGGGAGCTGTTTTTT. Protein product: CASSPTSGSRDGELFF.